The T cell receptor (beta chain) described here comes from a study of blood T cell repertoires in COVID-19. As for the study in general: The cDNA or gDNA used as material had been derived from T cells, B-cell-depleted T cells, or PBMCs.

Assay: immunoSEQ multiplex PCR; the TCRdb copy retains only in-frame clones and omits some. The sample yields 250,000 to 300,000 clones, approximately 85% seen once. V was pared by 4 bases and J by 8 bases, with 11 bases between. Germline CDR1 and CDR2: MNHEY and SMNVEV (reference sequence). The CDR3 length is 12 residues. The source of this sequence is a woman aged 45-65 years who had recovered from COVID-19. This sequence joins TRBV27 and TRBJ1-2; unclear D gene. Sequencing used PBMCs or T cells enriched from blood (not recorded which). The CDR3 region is CASSSNRGGYTF. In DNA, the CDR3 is TGTGCCAGCAGTTCAAACCGAGGGGGCTACACCTTC.